Listed below are T cell receptor beta chains from one sample, sequenced in a study of cytomegalovirus exposure and HLA in healthy donors. Profiled with immunoSEQ multiplex PCR; TCRdb holds only in-frame clones, not every one. The sample has 250,000 to 400,000 clones; 88% are singletons. Specimen: PBMCs. Receptors originate from a man aged 30-40 years in good health and CMV-seronegative. Both conserved end residues are part of each CDR3. Fields, in order: V gene, J gene, clone size, D gene, CDR3 DNA, CDR3 protein. D genes are given only for firm matches. Size tells how often a clone was seen (once, few, many) or the class of an expanded clone, and some rows leave it out.

TRBV4-2	TRBJ2-1	-	-	TGTGCCAGCAGCCAAGAGGCGGGACCCCTAGATGAGCAGTTCTTC	CASSQEAGPLDEQFF
TRBV10-3	TRBJ1-2	-	-	TGTGCCATCAGTGACGAACACGGAGAATCATATGGCTACACCTTC	CAISDEHGESYGYTF
TRBV15	TRBJ1-1	-	TRBD1	TGTGCCACCAGAGAAGGACAGGACACTGAAGCTTTCTTT	CATREGQDTEAFF
TRBV4-3	TRBJ2-7	-	-	TGCGCCAGCAGCCACGGAGGGAGTACCTACGAGCAGTACTTC	CASSHGGSTYEQYF
TRBV7-8	TRBJ2-5	-	-	TGTGCCAGCAGCTCAGGGTGGGGAGAGACCCAGTACTTC	CASSSGWGETQYF
TRBV11-2	TRBJ1-6	-	TRBD1	TGTGCCAGCAGCTTAGCGGGACAGTATAATTCACCCCTCCACTTT	CASSLAGQYNSPLHF
TRBV4-1	TRBJ1-2	once	TRBD1	TGCGCCAGTCGGCCAAGTCTCCAGGGGGCTGATGGTGGCTACACCTTC	CASRPSLQGADGGYTF
TRBV4-2	TRBJ2-5	-	TRBD2	TGTGCCAGCAGCCCACGGGAGGGATGGGAGACCCAGTACTTC	CASSPREGWETQYF
TRBV15	TRBJ2-5	-	-	TGTGCCACCAGTTTGGAGCAGGGCAGGGGACGGGAGACCCAGTACTTC	CATSLEQGRGRETQYF
TRBV15	TRBJ1-1	-	TRBD1	TGTGCCACCAGCAGAGACTCGCGGACAGGGATGACTGAAGCTTTCTTT	CATSRDSRTGMTEAFF
TRBV2	TRBJ1-5	-	-	TGTGCCAGCAGCTTCGACCGGGGGGGCAATCAGCCCCAGCATTTT	CASSFDRGGNQPQHF
TRBV2	TRBJ1-5	-	-	TGTGCCAGCAGTGTCGGAACAGCCCGAACCAATCAGCCCCAGCATTTT	CASSVGTARTNQPQHF
TRBV5-1	TRBJ2-2	once	-	TGCGCCAGCAGCTTGGCCGTTGACACCGGGGAGCTGTTTTTT	CASSLAVDTGELFF
TRBV6-6	TRBJ2-7	-	TRBD2	TGTGCCAGCAGTTACTCGAAGCGGGGTGCCTACGAGCAGTACTTC	CASSYSKRGAYEQYF
TRBV7-2	TRBJ2-1	-	TRBD1	TGTGCCAGCAGCGATGACAGGGCCGCCTACAATGAGCAGTTCTTC	CASSDDRAAYNEQFF
TRBV28	TRBJ2-7	-	-	TGTGCCAGCAGTCCGAGAACCCCTCCCTACGAGCAGTACTTC	CASSPRTPPYEQYF
TRBV5-5	TRBJ2-7	-	-	TGTGCCAGCACAGTACCCTCCTACGAGCAGTACTTC	CASTVPSYEQYF
TRBV6-6	TRBJ2-5	-	-	TGTGCCAGCAGTTACAGGGGAATGGAGACCCAGTACTTC	CASSYRGMETQYF
TRBV5-6	TRBJ1-6	-	-	TGTGCCAGCAGCTTGCTAGGGGAGGGATCACCCCTCCACTTT	CASSLLGEGSPLHF
TRBV7-2	TRBJ2-7	-	TRBD1	TGTGCCAGCAGCCCCCATCCCTCCGGGACAGGGGGCTACGAGCAGTACTTC	CASSPHPSGTGGYEQYF
TRBV10-3	TRBJ1-3	-	-	TGTGCCATCAGTGATCTCCAGGGCGCAAACACCATATATTTT	CAISDLQGANTIYF
TRBV27	TRBJ1-4	-	-	TGTGCCAGCAGTTTTTCCAGGGTCGGGGAAAAACTGTTTTTT	CASSFSRVGEKLFF
TRBV27	TRBJ1-2	-	TRBD1	TGTGCCAGCAGTTTGACAACAGGGGGCTTTGGCTACACCTTC	CASSLTTGGFGYTF
TRBV6-5	TRBJ2-7	-	TRBD1	TGTGCCAGCAGGGACAGGATTTACGAGCAGTACTTC	CASRDRIYEQYF
TRBV7-9	TRBJ2-7	few	TRBD1	TGTGCCAGCAGCACAACGACAGGGGAATACGAGCAGTACTTC	CASSTTTGEYEQYF
TRBV7-9	TRBJ1-2	-	-	TGTGCCAGCAGCCCCGCGCCCCGCTATGGCTACACCTTC	CASSPAPRYGYTF
TRBV15	TRBJ2-3	-	-	TGTGCCACCAGCAGCAAGACAGTGAGACTCACAGATACGCAGTATTTT	CATSSKTVRLTDTQYF
TRBV19	TRBJ2-7	few	TRBD1	TGTGCCTCTCGGGACAGGGGACCCTACGAGCAGTACTTC	CASRDRGPYEQYF
TRBV2	TRBJ2-3	-	-	TGTGCCAGCAGTGTATCGGGGTTTAGCACAGATACGCAGTATTTT	CASSVSGFSTDTQYF
TRBV18	TRBJ2-3	once	-	TGTGCCAGCTCAGCCTGGGACACCACAGATACGCAGTATTTT	CASSAWDTTDTQYF
TRBV2	TRBJ2-1	-	TRBD1	TGTGCCAACAAACAGGGGGCGGGCTACAATGAGCAGTTCTTC	CANKQGAGYNEQFF
TRBV18	TRBJ1-5	-	TRBD1	TGTGCCAGCTCACCAGGGACAGGGTTTCAGCCCCAGCATTTT	CASSPGTGFQPQHF
TRBV7-6	TRBJ2-2	once	-	TGTGCCAGCAGCTCAGGGAACACCGGGGAGCTGTTTTTT	CASSSGNTGELFF
TRBV11-2	TRBJ2-7	-	TRBD1	TGTGCCAGCAGTTCCCAGACAGGGCCCCCTTACGAGCAGTACTTC	CASSSQTGPPYEQYF
TRBV19	TRBJ1-4	-	-	TGTGCCAGTAGTATCCGGGACTTGAAGGGAAAACTGTTTTTT	CASSIRDLKGKLFF
TRBV14	TRBJ2-3	-	TRBD1	TGTGCCAGCAGCCCCGGACAGGCCCCTGGTACGCAGTATTTT	CASSPGQAPGTQYF
TRBV5-1	TRBJ2-1	-	-	TGCGCCAGCAGAGGGAACGGGCGACTAATTACAGATGAGCAGTTCTTC	CASRGNGRLITDEQFF
TRBV11-2	TRBJ1-2	-	-	TGTGCCAGCAGCTTAGATCCAACGGGGGGAAATGGCTACACCTTC	CASSLDPTGGNGYTF
TRBV5-1	TRBJ1-2	-	-	TGCGCCAGCAGCTTGGGTGGAGGGAATACCAACTATGGCTACACCTTC	CASSLGGGNTNYGYTF
TRBV29-1	TRBJ1-2	-	-	TGCAGCGAGCGGACGGGAAACTATGGCTACACCTTC	CSERTGNYGYTF
TRBV7-2	TRBJ2-7	-	TRBD2	TGTGCCGGCAGCCAAAGACTGGCCAGCGGGGGGCAAACCTACGAGCAGTACTTC	CAGSQRLASGGQTYEQYF
TRBV5-4	TRBJ1-1	-	TRBD1	TGTGCCAGCAGCTTACAGGGGGTGGGTAGTTTCACTGAAGCTTTCTTT	CASSLQGVGSFTEAFF
TRBV5-1	TRBJ1-2	-	TRBD1	TGCGCCAGCAGCCCGGGACAGGATGGCTATGGCTACACCTTC	CASSPGQDGYGYTF
TRBV12-5	TRBJ2-3	once	-	TGTGCTAGTGGTTTGCCCGCACCCAGCGCTTCCACAGATACGCAGTATTTT	CASGLPAPSASTDTQYF
TRBV18	TRBJ1-5	once	-	TGTGCCAGCTCACACAAGCAGGGGCTCGGCAATCAGCCCCAGCATTTT	CASSHKQGLGNQPQHF
TRBV19	TRBJ2-5	few	-	TGTGCCAGTTCACCGGGACTCCTTCAAGAGACCCAGTACTTC	CASSPGLLQETQYF
TRBV4-3	TRBJ2-7	-	-	TGCGCCAGCAGCCAAGACAGGGGGGCAGGGAGATACGAGCAGTACTTC	CASSQDRGAGRYEQYF
TRBV6-1	TRBJ2-1	-	-	TGTGCCAGCATGGACTTCAATGAGCAGTTCTTC	CASMDFNEQFF
TRBV27	TRBJ2-7	-	-	TGTGCCAGCAGTTTAGCGGGGAACGAGCAGTACTTC	CASSLAGNEQYF
TRBV28	TRBJ1-2	-	-	TGTGCCGGCTCCCGGGACTTAAACTATGGCTACACCTTC	CAGSRDLNYGYTF
TRBV5-4	TRBJ2-1	-	TRBD2	TGTGCCAGCAGCTCAGGACTAGCGGGCAATGAGCAGTTCTTC	CASSSGLAGNEQFF
TRBV4-1	TRBJ2-7	-	TRBD1	TGCGCCAGCAGCCTCCAGACAGGGGCCCTCTCCTACGAGCAGTACTTC	CASSLQTGALSYEQYF
TRBV4-1	TRBJ1-5	few	-	TGCGCCAGCAGCCAATTTACGGGTAGTCAGCCCCAGCATTTT	CASSQFTGSQPQHF
TRBV5-5	TRBJ2-3	-	-	TGTGCCAGCAGCTTGGGACTACCCAACACAGATACGCAGTATTTT	CASSLGLPNTDTQYF
TRBV4-2	TRBJ2-2	-	-	TGTGCCAGCAGCCAAGATCTGAGGGGAGGCACCGGGGAGCTGTTTTTT	CASSQDLRGGTGELFF
TRBV7-9	TRBJ1-6	-	-	TGTGCCAGCACCCTCCCGGGACACAGTAATTCACCCCTCCACTTT	CASTLPGHSNSPLHF
TRBV5-1	TRBJ2-7	-	TRBD2	TGCGCCAGCACAGATATAGCGGGGGGGCTCCTCTACGAGCAGTACTTC	CASTDIAGGLLYEQYF
TRBV7-2	TRBJ2-7	-	TRBD1	TGTGCCAGCAGCTCTGGACAGGTTGGGAGCTACGAGCAGTACTTC	CASSSGQVGSYEQYF
TRBV30	TRBJ1-5	-	-	TGTGCCTGGGGGGGCAGGGGCACTCAGCCCCAGCATTTT	CAWGGRGTQPQHF
TRBV6-4	TRBJ1-2	-	TRBD1	TGTGCCAGCAGTCCCGGACAGGGGGGATTCTATGGCTACACCTTC	CASSPGQGGFYGYTF